This TCR beta chain comes out of a study of tumor-infiltrating lymphocytes in localized non-small cell lung cancer. Study in general: Patients included smokers and never-smokers with various histologies, some sampled after neoadjuvant chemotherapy. Whole-study results and caveats: TCRbeta sequencing showed higher T cell infiltration in tumors than uninvolved lung. Not all patients were TCR sequenced, owing to tissue quantity.

The V end was cut by 11 bases, the J end by 8 bases, with 27 bases between. This CDR3 is built from 16 residues. Per germline, CDR1 MGHDK and CDR2 SYGVNS. The data were produced by immunoSEQ multiplex PCR, yet TCRdb's version contains in-frame clones alone and is incomplete. The sample shows 13,000 or so clones, 70% to 80% of them seen only once. About this clone: The antigen remains unidentified.

Sequencing was performed on lung tumor tissue. This TCR was recovered from a human donor with non-small cell lung cancer. This chain connects TRBV25-1 to TRBJ1-4; no reliable D call. This CDR3 is CAVAAQSTGAREKLFF. The CDR3 region has the DNA TGTGCCGTAGCAGCCCAATCGACCGGAGCTCGGGAAAAACTGTTTTTT.